The 22 T cell receptor beta chains below come from one sample, sequenced in a study of T cell changes during pregnancy in multiple sclerosis. Clones were read by immunoSEQ multiplex PCR, and TCRdb kept only the in-frame ones, dropping some. The sample consists of tens of thousands of clones, 91% of them appearing once. The sequences come from CD4+ T cells from peripheral blood mononuclear cells, collected in the second trimester of pregnancy. These TCRs come from a female donor in good health, enrolled as a control in a pregnancy study.

This chain connects TRBV25-1 to TRBJ2-1, with 10 bases identical to TRBD1. Germline trimming cut 3 bases from V and 12 bases from J; bases unmatched to any gene: 14. The V gene's germline CDR1 is MGHDK and CDR2 SYGVNS. The CDR3 is 16 residues long. The CDR3: CASSDSGQGGVKGQFF. In DNA form, the CDR3 reads TGTGCCAGCAGTGATTCTGGACAGGGGGGTGTAAAAGGGCAGTTCTTC. Full variable domain (outside the CDR3, taken from reference TRBV25-1 and TRBJ2-1): EADIYQTPRYLVIGTGKKITLECSQTMGHDKMYWYQQDPGMELHLIHYSYGVNSTEKGDLSSESTVSRIRTEHFPLTLESARPSHTSQYLCASSDSGQGGVKGQFFGPGTRLTVL.

The chain uses TRBV18 and TRBJ2-1; 12 bases agree with TRBD2. V lost 2 bases and J lost 6; bases outside the gene matches: 5. This CDR3 spans 16 amino acids. CDR1 and CDR2 (germline): KGHSH, LQKENI. This CDR3 is CASSPKLAGGLNEQFF. The CDR3 DNA is TGTGCCAGCTCACCAAAACTAGCGGGGGGCCTCAATGAGCAGTTCTTC.

CDR3: CAWSKTGTVNQPQHF. CDR3 in DNA: TGTGCCTGGAGTAAGACCGGGACAGTCAATCAGCCCCAGCATTTT. The genes are TRBV30 and TRBJ1-5; 7 nucleotides match TRBD1. CDR3 size: 15 residues. Germline V lookup: CDR1 GTSNPN, CDR2 SVGIG (reference sequence). J lost 3 bases, V lost 2 bases, and 7 bases had no gene match.

The chain links TRBV11-2 to TRBJ2-2, with D perhaps TRBD1 (5 bases). Germline values: CDR1 SGHAT, CDR2 FQNNGV. The V end was cut by 3 bases, the J end by 0 bases, with 8 bases between. This CDR3 comprises 15 residues. In DNA, the CDR3 is TGTGCCAGCAGCTTGGGCAGGGCGAACACCGGGGAGCTGTTTTTT. It translates to CASSLGRANTGELFF.

CDR3: CASSQWTSGVYEQYF. The CDR3 DNA reads TGCGCCAGCAGCCAATGGACTAGCGGGGTCTACGAGCAGTACTTC. V is TRBV4-1 and J is TRBJ2-7, with 12 positions matching TRBD2. CDR3 length: 15 residues. Germline CDR1 is MGHRA and CDR2 is YSYEKL. The junction had 2 bases not matched to a gene; V was cut back by 2 bases and J by 3 bases.

V gene TRBV10-2 combines with J gene TRBJ1-2; the D is unclear. The length of the CDR3 is 17 residues. Germline V gene data show CDR1 as WSHSY and CDR2 as SAAADI. V was cut by 10 bases and J by 0 bases, with 24 bases left in between. The chain's CDR3 is CATFSHGDLTANYGYTF. The CDR3 DNA reads as TGCGCCACCTTCTCTCACGGGGATTTAACTGCTAACTATGGCTACACCTTC.

The chain links TRBV9 to TRBJ1-2; no firm D call. V was trimmed by 2 bases and J by 4 bases, leaving 18 bases between them. CDR3 length equals 16 residues. CDR1 and CDR2 (germline): SGDLS, YYNGEE. The CDR3, as DNA: TGTGCCAGCAGCGTCTTTGACGGTCCCTCTAGCTATGGCTACACCTTC. It specifies CASSVFDGPSSYGYTF.

This chain links TRBV7-2 with TRBJ2-5; 9 nucleotides align to TRBD1. Per the germline V gene, CDR1 is SGHTA and CDR2 is FQGNSA. The CDR3 is 15 amino acids. With 4 bases clipped from V and 4 bases from J, the junction kept 7 bases outside the gene matches. The CDR3 reads CASSSRDRVGETQYF. The CDR3 nucleotides are TGTGCCAGCAGCTCCCGGGACAGGGTTGGAGAGACCCAGTACTTC.

The chain links TRBV14 to TRBJ2-2, with 7 bases that match TRBD2. V lost 4 bases to trimming and J lost 4 bases; unmatched junction nucleotides: 9. CDR3 size: 16 residues. Germline CDR1 reads SGHDN; CDR2 reads FVKESK. DNA of the CDR3: TGTGCCAGCAGCCCGGGGAGGGGAGTAGCCACCGGGGAGCTGTTTTTT. Translating it yields CASSPGRGVATGELFF.

V and J are TRBV6-1 and TRBJ1-1, with a tentative D call TRBD1 (6 bases). There are 15 residues in the CDR3. V shed 1 base and J shed 1 base, with 10 bases lying between them. The germline gives CDR1 MNHNS, CDR2 SASEGT. The chain's CDR3 is CASSEDRAPNTEAFF. CDR3 nucleotides: TGTGCCAGCAGTGAAGACAGGGCGCCGAACACTGAAGCTTTCTTT.

The J gene is TRBJ2-7, the V gene TRBV6-6; D not resolved. Germline loops: CDR1 MNHNY, CDR2 SVGAGI (reference sequence). This CDR3 contains 14 residues. V lost 0 bases and J 3 bases, leaving 9 bases between the germline ends. This CDR3 reads CASSYSNQRYEQYF. DNA of the CDR3: TGTGCCAGCAGTTACTCGAATCAGCGCTACGAGCAGTACTTC.

The chain carries TRBV11-3 and TRBJ2-2; possibly TRBD1 for D (7 bases). The germline V and J ends were trimmed by 5 bases and 6 bases, with 19 bases remaining between them. Germline loops: CDR1 SGHNT, CDR2 YENEEA. The CDR3 has 16 residues. CDR3 DNA sequence: TGTGCCAGCAGCCCAGGGGGAGGAGGGGATGCCGGGGAGCTGTTTTTT. It translates to CASSPGGGGDAGELFF.

The chain employs TRBV9 and TRBJ2-5; TRBD2 is a possible D gene (5 bases). The CDR3 runs 13 residues. CDR1 is SGDLS and CDR2 is YYNGEE in the germline V gene. Trimming removed 3 bases at V and 1 base at J, with 7 bases between. The CDR3 loop is CASSATIQETQYF. CDR3 nucleotides: TGTGCCAGCAGCGCGACTATCCAAGAGACCCAGTACTTC.

The chain links TRBV2 to TRBJ1-1, with 9 positions matching TRBD1. Per the germline V gene, CDR1 is SNHLY and CDR2 is FYNNEI. There are 16 residues in the CDR3. Germline trimming cut 6 bases from V and 2 bases from J; bases unmatched to any gene: 10. The CDR3, as DNA: TGTGCCAGCAGAGAATTACAGGGGGCCCTAAACACTGAAGCTTTCTTT. Translating gives CASRELQGALNTEAFF.

The chain employs TRBV5-4 and TRBJ2-5, with a possible D match to TRBD1 (6 bases). The germline V gene has CDR1 SGHNT and CDR2 YYREEE (reference sequence). V was clipped by 0 bases and J by 3 bases, with 15 bases between them. CDR3 length equals 16 residues. The CDR3 bases are TGTGCCAGCAGCTTGGAAGGGGGATGGGGAAAAGAGACCCAGTACTTC. Protein: CASSLEGGWGKETQYF.

The V and J genes are TRBV6-5 and TRBJ2-1; perhaps TRBD2 as D (5 bases). The CDR3 runs 11 residues. The germline V gene encodes CDR1 MNHEY and CDR2 SVGAGI. V lost 4 bases and J 9 bases, leaving 7 bases between the germline ends. CDR3 region: CASSSGVEQFF. Here the CDR3 DNA reads TGTGCCAGCAGTTCCGGGGTTGAGCAGTTCTTC.

The chain employs TRBV6-5 and TRBJ2-2; TRBD2 aligns across 12 bases. The CDR3 covers 16 residues. With V trimmed by 2 bases and J by 6 bases, 4 bases remained unmatched. The V gene's germline CDR1 is MNHEY and CDR2 SVGAGI. DNA of the CDR3: TGTGCCAGCAGTTACCAACTAGCGGGGGGATCCGGGGAGCTGTTTTTT. It yields the protein CASSYQLAGGSGELFF.

The chain recombines TRBV18 with TRBJ1-5, with 9 bases that match TRBD1. The CDR3 sequence is 15 residues long. Germline values: CDR1 KGHSH, CDR2 LQKENI. V trimming: 4 bases; J trimming: 3 bases; junction bases outside the gene matches: 4. For the CDR3, the DNA is TGTGCCAGCTCACGGGGACAGGGAAACAATCAGCCCCAGCATTTT. Translated, it gives CASSRGQGNNQPQHF.

The chain couples TRBV5-8 to TRBJ2-5; perhaps TRBD2 as D (6 bases). Germline V CDR1 and CDR2: SGHTS, YDEGEE. There are 12 residues in the CDR3. V lost 10 bases to trimming and J lost 2 bases, with 12 bases between them. The CDR3 sequence is CASQGGQETQYF. The CDR3, as DNA: TGTGCCTCCCAGGGAGGACAAGAGACCCAGTACTTC.

The chain links TRBV7-9 to TRBJ2-3; maybe TRBD2 (6 bases). CDR3 length equals 15 residues. The germline gives CDR1 SEHNR, CDR2 FQNEAQ (reference sequence). Trimming stripped 5 bases from V and 4 bases from J, with 16 bases between. CDR3: CASSPLRDASDTQYF. CDR3 nucleotides: TGTGCCAGCAGCCCCTTGCGGGATGCATCAGATACGCAGTATTTT.

This chain uses TRBV27 with TRBJ1-1; no reliable D call. With 5 bases removed from V and 11 bases from J, the gap between germline ends came to 21 bases. The germline CDR1 and CDR2 sequences are MNHEY and SMNVEV (reference sequence). The length of the CDR3 is 14 residues. The CDR3 is CASSTLASGFQAFF. CDR3 in DNA: TGTGCCAGCAGTACGCTAGCCAGCGGCTTCCAGGCTTTCTTT.

This chain joins TRBV5-1 and TRBJ2-5, with a tentative D call TRBD1 (6 bases). This CDR3 region has 14 residues. Germline assignment: CDR1 SGHRS and CDR2 YFSETQ. With 5 bases removed from V and 2 bases from J, the gap between germline ends came to 13 bases. CDR3 sequence reads: CASSGGQPQETQYF. CDR3 sequence (DNA): TGCGCCAGCAGTGGTGGACAGCCGCAAGAGACCCAGTACTTC.